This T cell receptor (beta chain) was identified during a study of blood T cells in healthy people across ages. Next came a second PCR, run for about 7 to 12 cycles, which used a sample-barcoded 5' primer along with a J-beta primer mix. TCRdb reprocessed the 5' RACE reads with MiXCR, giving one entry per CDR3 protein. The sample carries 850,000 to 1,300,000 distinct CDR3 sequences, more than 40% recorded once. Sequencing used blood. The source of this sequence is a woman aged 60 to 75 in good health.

CDR3 protein: CASSQDFTGSSETQYF. CDR3 nucleotides: TGCGCCAGCAGCCAAGATTTCACAGGGTCGTCGGAGACCCAGTACTTC. The chain recombines TRBV4-3 with TRBJ2-5; weak D call: TRBD1 (6 bases). CDR1 is LGHNA, CDR2 YSLEER, per germline. The CDR3 runs 16 residues. Trimming pared 0 bases from V and 5 bases from J, leaving 16 bases between.